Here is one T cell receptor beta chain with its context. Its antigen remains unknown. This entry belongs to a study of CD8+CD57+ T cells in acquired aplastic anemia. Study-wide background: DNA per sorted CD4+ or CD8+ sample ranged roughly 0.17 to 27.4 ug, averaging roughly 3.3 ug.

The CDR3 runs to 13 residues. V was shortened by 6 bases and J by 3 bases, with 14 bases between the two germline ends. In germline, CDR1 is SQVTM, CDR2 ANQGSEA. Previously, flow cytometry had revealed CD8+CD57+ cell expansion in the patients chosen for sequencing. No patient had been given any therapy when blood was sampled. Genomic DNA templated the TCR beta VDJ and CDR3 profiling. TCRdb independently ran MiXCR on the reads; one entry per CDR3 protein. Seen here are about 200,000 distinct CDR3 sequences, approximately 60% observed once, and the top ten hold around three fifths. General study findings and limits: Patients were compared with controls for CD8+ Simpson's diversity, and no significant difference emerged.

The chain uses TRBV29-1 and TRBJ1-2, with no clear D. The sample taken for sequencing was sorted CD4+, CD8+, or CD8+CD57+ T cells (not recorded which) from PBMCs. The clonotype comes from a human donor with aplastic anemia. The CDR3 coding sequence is TGCAGCGTCAGCAAGGTTGGGGACTATGGCTACACCTTC. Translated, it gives CSVSKVGDYGYTF.